What follows is one TCR beta chain and its context. Its antigen is undetermined. The data were taken from a study of type 1 regulatory T cells. About the study: An in vitro protocol generated T-allo10, a Tr1-enriched, alloantigen-specific CD4 T cell product.

A single record per CDR3 protein comes from TCRdb applying MiXCR to the reads. The data hold some 71,000 distinct CDR3 sequences, with around 20% observed a single time. Study-level results: Compared with non-Tr1 cells, Tr1 cells showed a narrower TCR repertoire.

Sequenced sample: cultured type 1 regulatory T (Tr1) cells, either the whole culture or a sorted fraction (not recorded which). This TCR was sampled from a human donor in good health.

CDR3 nucleotides: TGTGCCGGAAAGAAGACTAGCGGGAGTGACGGGGAGCTGTTTTTT. Translated: CAGKKTSGSDGELFF. The genes are TRBV19 and TRBJ2-2; 12 bases fit TRBD2. V was clipped by 11 bases and J by 7 bases; unmatched bases: 11. Germline loops: CDR1 LNHDA, CDR2 SQIVND (reference sequence). This CDR3 has 15 residues.